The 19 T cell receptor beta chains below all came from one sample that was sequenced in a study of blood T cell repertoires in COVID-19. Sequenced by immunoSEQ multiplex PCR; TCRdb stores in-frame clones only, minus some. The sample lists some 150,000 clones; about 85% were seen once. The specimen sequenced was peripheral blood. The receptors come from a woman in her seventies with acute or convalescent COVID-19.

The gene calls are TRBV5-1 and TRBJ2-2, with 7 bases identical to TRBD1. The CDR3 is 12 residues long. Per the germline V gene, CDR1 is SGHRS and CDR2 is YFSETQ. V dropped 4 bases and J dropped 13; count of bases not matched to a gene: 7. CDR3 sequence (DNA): TGCGCCAGCAGCCCGCCGACAGGGAGGCTGTTTTTT. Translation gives CASSPPTGRLFF.

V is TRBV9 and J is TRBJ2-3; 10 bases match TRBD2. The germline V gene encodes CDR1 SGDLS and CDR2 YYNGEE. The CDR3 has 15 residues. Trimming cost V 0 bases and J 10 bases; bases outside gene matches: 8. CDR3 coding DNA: TGTGCCAGCAGCGTAGGGCTAGCGGGGGCCCATCCGCAGTATTTT. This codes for CASSVGLAGAHPQYF.

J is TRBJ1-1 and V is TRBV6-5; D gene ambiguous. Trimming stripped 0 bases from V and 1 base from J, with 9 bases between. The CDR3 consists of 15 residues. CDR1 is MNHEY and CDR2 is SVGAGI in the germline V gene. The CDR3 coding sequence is TGTGCCAGCAGTTACTCGATATCGGGGAACACTGAAGCTTTCTTT. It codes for CASSYSISGNTEAFF.

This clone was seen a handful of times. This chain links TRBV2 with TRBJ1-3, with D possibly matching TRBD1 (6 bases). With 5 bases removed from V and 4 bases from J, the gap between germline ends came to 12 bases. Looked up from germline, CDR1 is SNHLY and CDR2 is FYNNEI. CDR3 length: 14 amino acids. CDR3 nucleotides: TGTGCCAGCAGTCCGCAGGGGCTGGGAAACACCATATATTTT. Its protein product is CASSPQGLGNTIYF.

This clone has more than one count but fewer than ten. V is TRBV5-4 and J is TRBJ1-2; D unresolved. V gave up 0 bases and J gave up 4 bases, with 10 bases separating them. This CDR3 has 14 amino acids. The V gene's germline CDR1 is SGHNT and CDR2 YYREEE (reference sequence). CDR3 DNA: TGTGCCAGCAGCTTGGCGGGTCAACTCTATGGCTACACCTTC. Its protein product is CASSLAGQLYGYTF.

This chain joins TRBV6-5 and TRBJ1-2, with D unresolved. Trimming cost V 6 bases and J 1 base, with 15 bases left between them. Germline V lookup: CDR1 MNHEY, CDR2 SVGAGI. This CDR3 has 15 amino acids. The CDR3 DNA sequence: TGTGCCAGCAGAGAGCTGATTGGTCTTAACTATGGCTACACCTTC. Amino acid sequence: CASRELIGLNYGYTF.

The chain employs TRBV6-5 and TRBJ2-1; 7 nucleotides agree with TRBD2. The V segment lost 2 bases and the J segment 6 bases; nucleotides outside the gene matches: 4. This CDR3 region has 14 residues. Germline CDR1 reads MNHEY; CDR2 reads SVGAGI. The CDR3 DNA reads TGTGCCAGCAGTTACCAGCGGGGTCTCAATGAGCAGTTCTTC. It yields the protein CASSYQRGLNEQFF.

The CDR3 bases are TGTGCCAGCACGCGACAGGGGGCGCGGGAAGCTTTCTTT. Translated, it gives CASTRQGAREAFF. The gene calls are TRBV11-2 and TRBJ1-1; 10 nucleotides line up with TRBD1. Germline trimming cut 7 bases from V and 8 bases from J; bases unmatched to any gene: 7. Per the germline V gene, CDR1 is SGHAT and CDR2 is FQNNGV. The CDR3 is 13 residues long. Filled out from reference TRBV11-2 and TRBJ1-1, the complete variable domain reads EAGVAQSPRYKIIEKRQSVAFWCNPISGHATLYWYQQILGQGPKLLIQFQNNGVVDDSQLPKDRFSAERLKGVDSTLKIQPAKLEDSAVYLCASTRQGAREAFFGQGTRLTVV.

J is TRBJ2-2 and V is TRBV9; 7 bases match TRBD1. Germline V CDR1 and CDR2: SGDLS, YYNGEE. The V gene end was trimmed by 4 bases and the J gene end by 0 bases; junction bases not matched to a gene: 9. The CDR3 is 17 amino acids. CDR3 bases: TGTGCCAGCAGCCCTAGGGGGCAGGGGGCGAACACCGGGGAGCTGTTTTTT. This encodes CASSPRGQGANTGELFF. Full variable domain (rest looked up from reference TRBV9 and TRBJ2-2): DSGVTQTPKHLITATGQRVTLRCSPRSGDLSVYWYQQSLDQGLQFLIQYYNGEERAKGNILERFSAQQFPDLHSELNLSSLELGDSALYFCASSPRGQGANTGELFFGEGSRLTVL.

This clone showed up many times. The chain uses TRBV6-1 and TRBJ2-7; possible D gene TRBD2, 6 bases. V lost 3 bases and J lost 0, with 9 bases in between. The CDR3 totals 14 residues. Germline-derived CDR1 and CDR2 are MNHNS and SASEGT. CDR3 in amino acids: CASSDSGGSYEQYF. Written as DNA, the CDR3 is TGTGCCAGCAGTGATTCCGGGGGCTCCTACGAGCAGTACTTC.

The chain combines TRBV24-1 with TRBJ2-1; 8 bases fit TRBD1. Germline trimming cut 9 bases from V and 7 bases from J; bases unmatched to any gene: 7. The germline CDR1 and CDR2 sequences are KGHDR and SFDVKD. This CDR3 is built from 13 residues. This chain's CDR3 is CATGTGFMNEQFF. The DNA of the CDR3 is TGTGCCACCGGGACAGGCTTTATGAATGAGCAGTTCTTC.

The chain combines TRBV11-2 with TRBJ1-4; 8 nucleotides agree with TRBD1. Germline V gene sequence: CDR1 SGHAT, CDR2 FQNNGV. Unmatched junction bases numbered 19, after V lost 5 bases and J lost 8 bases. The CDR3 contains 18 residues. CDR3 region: CASSPRQGRWGIVEKLFF. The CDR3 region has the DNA TGTGCCAGCAGCCCGCGACAGGGGAGGTGGGGTATTGTGGAAAAACTGTTTTTT.

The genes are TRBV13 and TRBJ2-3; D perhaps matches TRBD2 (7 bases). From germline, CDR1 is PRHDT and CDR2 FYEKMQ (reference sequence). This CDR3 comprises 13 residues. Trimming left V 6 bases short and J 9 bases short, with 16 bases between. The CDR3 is CASRGIGGDTQYF. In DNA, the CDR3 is TGTGCCAGCAGGGGAATAGGGGGGGACACGCAGTATTTT.

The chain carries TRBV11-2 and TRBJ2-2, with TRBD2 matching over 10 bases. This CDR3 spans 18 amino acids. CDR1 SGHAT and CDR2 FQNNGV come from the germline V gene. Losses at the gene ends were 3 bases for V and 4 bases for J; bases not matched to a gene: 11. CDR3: CASSFRRLAGAGTGELFF. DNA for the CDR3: TGTGCCAGCAGCTTCAGGCGTCTAGCGGGGGCCGGCACCGGGGAGCTGTTTTTT.

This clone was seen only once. CDR3 residues: CASSLTGGYEQYF. The CDR3 region has the DNA TGCGCCAGCAGCTTGACAGGGGGGTACGAGCAGTACTTC. The J gene is TRBJ2-7, the V gene TRBV5-1; 8 positions agree with TRBD1. Germline CDR1 is SGHRS and CDR2 is YFSETQ. The CDR3 is made up of 13 amino acids. V gave up 1 base and J gave up 4 bases; unmatched junction bases: 1.

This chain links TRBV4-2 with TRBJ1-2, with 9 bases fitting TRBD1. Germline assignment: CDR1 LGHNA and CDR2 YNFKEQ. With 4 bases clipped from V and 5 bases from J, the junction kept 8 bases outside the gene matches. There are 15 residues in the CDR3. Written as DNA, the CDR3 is TGTGCCAGCAGCCCCGGGACAGGGATAGGGTATGGCTACACCTTC. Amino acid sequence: CASSPGTGIGYGYTF.

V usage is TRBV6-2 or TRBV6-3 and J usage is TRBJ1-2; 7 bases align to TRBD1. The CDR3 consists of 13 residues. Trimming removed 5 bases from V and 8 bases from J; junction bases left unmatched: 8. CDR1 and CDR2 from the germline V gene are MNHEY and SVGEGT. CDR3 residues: CASSLTGEYGYTF. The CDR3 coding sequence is TGTGCCAGCAGTCTAACAGGGGAGTACGGCTACACCTTC.

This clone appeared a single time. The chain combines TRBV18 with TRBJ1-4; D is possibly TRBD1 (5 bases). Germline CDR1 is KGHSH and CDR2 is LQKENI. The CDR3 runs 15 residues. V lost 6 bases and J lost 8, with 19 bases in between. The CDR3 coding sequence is TGTGCCAGCTCGCCAAACAGGCTTCCTGAAGAAAAACTGTTTTTT. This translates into CASSPNRLPEEKLFF.

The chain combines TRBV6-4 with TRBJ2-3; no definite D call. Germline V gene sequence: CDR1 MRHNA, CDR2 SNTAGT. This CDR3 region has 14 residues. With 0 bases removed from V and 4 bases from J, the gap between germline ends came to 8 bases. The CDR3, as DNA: TGTGCCAGCAGTGACTCCCCTGGGCCAGATACGCAGTATTTT. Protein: CASSDSPGPDTQYF.